The 26 T cell receptor beta chains presented below share a single source sample, sequenced in a study of T-cell reconstitution after alpha-beta-depleted transplantation in children. Unique molecular identifiers tagged the TCRbeta library. TCRdb re-called the PCR reads with MiXCR, one entry per CDR3 protein. In the table there are 200,000 or so distinct CDR3 sequences, approximately 6.8% of which are singletons. This specimen was PBMCs, taken before TCRalphabeta/CD19-depleted stem cell transplant. These receptor sequences come from a girl under three years old with combined immunodeficiency, due to receive a stem cell transplant.

Ten or more counts support this clonotype. DNA for the CDR3: TGTGCCACTGGGACAGGGTTCGAAGATACGCAGTATTTT. It yields the protein CATGTGFEDTQYF. The chain has TRBV24-1 and TRBJ2-3; TRBD1 agrees at 9 bases. The V and J ends lost 10 bases and 5 bases, in that order; junction bases with no gene match: 6. From germline, CDR1 is KGHDR and CDR2 SFDVKD. CDR3 length: 13 residues.

This clonotype was found a few times. The V gene is TRBV3-1, the J gene TRBJ1-3; D is perhaps TRBD1 (5 bases). This CDR3 spans 17 amino acids. The V and J ends lost 1 base and 2 bases respectively, with 15 bases between them. The V gene's germline CDR1 is LGHDT and CDR2 YNNKEL (reference sequence). CDR3: CASSQVGLGPTGNTIYF. The CDR3 DNA follows: TGTGCCAGCAGCCAAGTAGGACTGGGGCCGACTGGAAACACCATATATTTT.

The chain recombines TRBV12-3 or TRBV12-4 with TRBJ1-1, with a weak D call TRBD1 (5 bases). Deletions cut 3 bases from V and 9 bases from J, with 8 bases between. This CDR3 spans 11 amino acids. The CDR3 region has the DNA TGTGCCAGCAGTTTGGGACCGAAAGCTTTCTTT. It translates to CASSLGPKAFF.

In this sample, this clonotype turned up many times. This chain links TRBV6-2 or TRBV6-3 with TRBJ1-1, with a weak D call TRBD1 (6 bases). The CDR3 runs to 14 residues. The V gene lost 6 bases and the J gene lost 5 bases, with 16 bases spanning the gap. Germline values: CDR1 MNHEY, CDR2 SVGEGT. The chain's CDR3 is CASRGGAQKTEAFF. The CDR3 bases are TGTGCCAGCAGGGGGGGGGCGCAGAAGACTGAAGCTTTCTTT.

This clonotype was seen ten or more times. CDR3 amino acids: CASSRGLDRGGRQPQHF. The CDR3 nucleotides read TGTGCCAGCAGCCGCGGACTTGACAGGGGAGGAAGGCAGCCCCAGCATTTT. This sequence joins TRBV4-2 and TRBJ1-5, with 8 bases aligning to TRBD1. The V gene's germline CDR1 is LGHNA and CDR2 YNFKEQ. Trimming cost V 4 bases and J 7 bases; bases outside gene matches: 15. The CDR3 consists of 17 residues.

This clonotype has at least ten counts. The rearrangement joins TRBV29-1 to TRBJ2-2, with a possible D match to TRBD1 (6 bases). The germline gives CDR1 SQVTM, CDR2 ANQGSEA. V shed 5 bases and J shed 0 bases, with 10 bases lying between them. The length of the CDR3 is 14 residues. CDR3 loop: CSVPRTANTGELFF. DNA of the CDR3: TGCAGCGTTCCCCGGACAGCGAACACCGGGGAGCTGTTTTTT.

This clonotype occurred many times. J is TRBJ2-7 and V is TRBV20-1; 9 bases map to TRBD1. After removal of 6 bases from V and 3 bases from J, the junction contained 6 bases not matched to a gene. Germline assignment: CDR1 DFQATT and CDR2 SNEGSKA (reference sequence). This CDR3 is built from 13 residues. CDR3 in DNA: TGCAGTGCGCAGGGACAGGGCTTCTACGAGCAGTACTTC. Amino acid sequence: CSAQGQGFYEQYF.

This clonotype was seen ten or more times. The rearrangement uses TRBV5-6 and TRBJ2-1; TRBD2 aligns across 13 bases. In germline, CDR1 is SGHDT, CDR2 YYEEEE. The CDR3 contains 17 residues. J lost 8 bases, V lost 4 bases, and 12 bases had no gene match. The CDR3 DNA sequence: TGTGCCAGCAGCCTGGGGCCGGGACTAGCGGGATCTCATGAGCAGTTCTTC. It encodes CASSLGPGLAGSHEQFF.

This clonotype was detected only a few times. The chain couples TRBV2 to TRBJ2-5, with a tentative D call TRBD2 (5 bases). Trimming removed 2 bases from V and 5 bases from J, with 21 bases in between. The CDR3 totals 17 residues. The V gene's germline CDR1 is SNHLY and CDR2 FYNNEI. Here the CDR3 DNA reads TGTGCCAGCAGTGAATACCGCACTAGTAGAGGTGGGGAGACCCAGTACTTC. Residues: CASSEYRTSRGGETQYF.

V and J are TRBV20-1 and TRBJ2-1; D is possibly TRBD2 (6 bases). The germline V gene encodes CDR1 DFQATT and CDR2 SNEGSKA (reference sequence). The CDR3 extends over 10 amino acids. Trimming cost V 3 bases and J 12 bases, with 9 bases left between them. The CDR3 bases are TGCAGTGCTAGGACTAGGCCGCAGTTCTTC. It encodes CSARTRPQFF.

On this clonotype: A much bigger clone sits one base away, suggesting this may be a read error. The chain combines TRBV5-5 with TRBJ1-2; D possibly corresponds to TRBD1 (6 bases). CDR1 and CDR2 (germline): SGHKS, YYEKEE (reference sequence). The CDR3 spans 13 residues. The CDR3 DNA is TGTGCCACCAGCTTTGCAGGGGCCTATGGCTACACCTTC. Protein sequence: CATSFAGAYGYTF.

This clonotype was recorded at least ten times. This sequence joins TRBV9 and TRBJ2-7, with TRBD1 identical over 8 bases. The CDR3 runs 15 residues. V was pared by 0 bases and J by 4 bases, with 6 bases of the junction left unmatched. The germline CDR1 and CDR2 sequences are SGDLS and YYNGEE. CDR3 coding DNA: TGTGCCAGCAGCGTAGCGGGGACAGGAGGTTACGAGCAGTACTTC. Protein product: CASSVAGTGGYEQYF.

The gene calls are TRBV6-1 and TRBJ1-2; D gene ambiguous. CDR1 and CDR2 (germline): MNHNS, SASEGT. V was pared by 3 bases and J by 8 bases, with 4 bases between. The CDR3 is 10 amino acids. CDR3: CASSDWGYTF. The CDR3 DNA follows: TGTGCCAGCAGTGATTGGGGCTACACCTTC.

The CDR3 region has the DNA TGTGCCAGCAGTACCCCGGGAGGAGCCTACGAGCAGTACTTC. Protein sequence: CASSTPGGAYEQYF. V and J are TRBV6-1 and TRBJ2-7, with 7 bases aligning to TRBD2. Trimming took 5 bases from V and 2 from J; bases not matched to a gene: 6. Germline V lookup: CDR1 MNHNS, CDR2 SASEGT. The CDR3 is made up of 14 amino acids.

This clonotype was seen at least ten times. CDR3 DNA: TGCAGTGCCTCTAGCGGGAGGGCCCTCGGGGAGCTGTTTTTT. Amino acid sequence: CSASSGRALGELFF. The chain joins TRBV20-1 to TRBJ2-2; 12 positions match TRBD2. This CDR3 spans 14 amino acids. CDR1 and CDR2 from the germline V gene are DFQATT and SNEGSKA (reference sequence). J lost 7 bases, V lost 6 bases, and 6 bases had no gene match.

This clonotype was seen ten or more times. CDR3 loop: CSARDGHEQFF. The CDR3 DNA follows: TGCAGTGCTAGAGATGGCCATGAGCAGTTCTTC. The rearrangement joins TRBV20-1 to TRBJ2-1; D unresolved. Per the germline V gene, CDR1 is DFQATT and CDR2 is SNEGSKA (reference sequence). V was shortened by 0 bases and J by 8 bases, with 5 bases between the two germline ends. CDR3 length: 11 amino acids.

Details on this clonotype: A much larger clone differs by one base, so this may be a read error. The genes are TRBV10-3 and TRBJ1-5; a possible D gene is TRBD1 (6 bases). Germline V gives CDR1 ENHRY, CDR2 SYGVKD. V lost 0 bases and J 10 bases, leaving 16 bases between the germline ends. The CDR3 spans 15 residues. The CDR3 DNA reads as TGTGCCATCAGTGAGTCGGGCTGGGCGGGACACCCCCAGCATTTT. It translates to CAISESGWAGHPQHF.

There are many counts of this clonotype. The chain couples TRBV28 to TRBJ1-1, with D perhaps matching TRBD1 (5 bases). This CDR3 has 15 amino acids. The V and J ends lost 5 bases and 0 bases respectively, with 13 bases between them. CDR1 and CDR2 (germline): MDHEN, SYDVKM. The CDR3 DNA follows: TGTGCCAGCAGTCCCCGGACAACCATGAACACTGAAGCTTTCTTT. The encoded protein is CASSPRTTMNTEAFF. The entire variable domain, with the rest obtained from reference TRBV28 and TRBJ1-1, is as follows: DVKVTQSSRYLVKRTGEKVFLECVQDMDHENMFWYRQDPGLGLRLIYFSYDVKMKEKGDIPEGYSVSREKKERFSLILESASTNQTSMYLCASSPRTTMNTEAFFGQGTRLTVV.

This clonotype was recorded at least ten times. V and J are TRBV7-3 and TRBJ1-1, with D possibly TRBD1 on 5 matching bases. CDR1 is SGHTA and CDR2 is FQGTGA in the germline V gene. V was clipped by 4 bases and J by 3 bases, with 12 bases between them. The CDR3 covers 14 residues. In nucleotides, the CDR3 is TGTGCCAGCAGCTCTGGGACGACAGACACTGAAGCTTTCTTT. Protein: CASSSGTTDTEAFF.

This clonotype has at least ten counts. The chain joins TRBV9 to TRBJ2-3; 12 nucleotides align to TRBD2. After removal of 4 bases from V and 6 bases from J, the junction contained 6 bases not matched to a gene. Germline CDR1 SGDLS, CDR2 YYNGEE. This CDR3 is built from 15 residues. This CDR3 reads CASSLSGTSGDTQYF. CDR3 DNA: TGTGCCAGCAGCCTCTCCGGGACTAGCGGGGATACGCAGTATTTT.

This clonotype was picked up many times. The chain is built from TRBV5-1 and TRBJ2-5; 7 bases agree with TRBD1. Germline CDR1 is SGHRS and CDR2 is YFSETQ. The CDR3 extends over 16 amino acids. V lost 0 bases to trimming and J lost 5 bases; unmatched junction nucleotides: 10. The CDR3 loop is CASSLAGQGVWETQYF. CDR3 in DNA: TGCGCCAGCAGCTTGGCCGGGCAGGGGGTATGGGAGACCCAGTACTTC. The complete variable domain, with remaining parts taken from reference TRBV5-1 and TRBJ2-5, reads KAGVTQTPRYLIKTRGQQVTLSCSPISGHRSVSWYQQTPGQGLQFLFEYFSETQRNKGNFPGRFSGRQFSNSRSEMNVSTLELGDSALYLCASSLAGQGVWETQYFGPGTRLLVL.

A word on this clonotype: A much bigger clone sits one base away, suggesting this may be a read error. V is TRBV10-3 and J is TRBJ2-1; TRBD2 matches at 9 bases. This CDR3 spans 18 amino acids. CDR1 and CDR2 (germline): ENHRY, SYGVKD. Written as DNA, the CDR3 is TGTGCCATCAGTGTCGGGCTAGCGGGGCTGATCTCCTACAATGAGGAGTTCTTC. Protein sequence: CAISVGLAGLISYNEEFF.

This clonotype has at least ten counts. The gene calls are TRBV12-3 or TRBV12-4 and TRBJ1-1; D not resolved. V was cut by 0 bases and J by 1 base, with 6 bases left in between. This CDR3 has 14 residues. The CDR3 sequence is CASSLAPGNTEAFF. The CDR3 DNA is TGTGCCAGCAGTTTAGCGCCAGGGAACACTGAAGCTTTCTTT.

V usage is TRBV30 and J usage is TRBJ2-3; a possible D gene is TRBD2 (7 bases). CDR1 GTSNPN and CDR2 SVGIG come from the germline V gene (reference sequence). This CDR3 is built from 14 residues. Trimming took 2 bases from V and 5 from J, leaving 14 bases between them. This chain's CDR3 is CAWSSGGELDTQYF. The CDR3 DNA follows: TGTGCCTGGAGTTCGGGGGGCGAGTTAGATACGCAGTATTTT.

A few counts support this clonotype. This chain connects TRBV12-3 or TRBV12-4 to TRBJ2-7, with D possibly being TRBD1 or TRBD2 (5 bases each). This CDR3 is built from 13 residues. Trimming left V 5 bases short and J 3 bases short, with 11 bases between. CDR3 DNA: TGTGCCAGCAGTCCGGGACCCCTCTACGAGCAGTACTTC. It specifies CASSPGPLYEQYF.

This clonotype was recorded at least ten times. V and J are TRBV18 and TRBJ1-1, with D unresolved. Germline V CDR1 and CDR2: KGHSH, LQKENI. CDR3 length: 16 amino acids. The V end was cut by 5 bases, the J end by 1 base, with 17 bases between. CDR3 nucleotide sequence: TGTGCCAGCTCAGGCCCTATACAAAGGGCGAACACTGAAGCTTTCTTT. Translated: CASSGPIQRANTEAFF.